Included here is one T cell receptor beta chain sequence, with context. The V end was cut by 3 bases, the J end by 5 bases, with 4 bases between. CDR1 is KGHDR, CDR2 SFDVKD, per germline. The CDR3 sequence is 12 residues long. These data originate in a study of blood T cell repertoires in COVID-19. About the research overall: The analysed material was cDNA or gDNA that came from T cells, B-cell-depleted T cells, or PBMCs.

As handled by the study authors: Amplifying reference gene primers gave estimates of nucleated cell counts. Assay: immunoSEQ multiplex PCR; the TCRdb copy retains only in-frame clones and omits some. V, J and clone size are taken as reported in that table, and D and trimming were inferred from the DNA itself. The sample includes about 300,000 clones, about nine tenths of them seen just once. Sequencing was carried out using PBMCs or T cells enriched from blood (not recorded which). The V call is TRBV24-1, the J call TRBJ2-1; D is unclear. This TCR was recovered from a man younger than 40 who had recovered from COVID-19. The CDR3 region has the DNA TGTGCCACCAGTGATACAGACAATGAGCAGTTCTTC. It translates to CATSDTDNEQFF.